The 7 T cell receptor beta chains below come from one sample, sequenced in a study of CD8 T cells in Susac syndrome (dated by TCRdb to the late 2010s). Library construction relied on the immunoSEQ multiplex PCR assay. RNA was extracted using the RNeasy kit, and about 0.45 to 1 ug of the RNA was reverse transcribed with random hexamers. The public reads were reanalyzed by TCRdb: fastp trimming at Q25, MiXCR alignment, in-frame beta chains only. Under each unique CDR3 protein, matching rows form one entry showing the most common genes and DNA. The sample table holds tens of thousands of distinct CDR3 sequences, of which 96% were seen once. Of the sample, approximately 0.11% is held by the ten largest clones. The source material was CD4+ T cells from PBMCs. Every receptor here comes from a human donor with multiple sclerosis.

The genes are TRBV7-9 and TRBJ2-5, with TRBD1 identical over 7 bases. Germline loops: CDR1 SEHNR, CDR2 FQNEAQ (reference sequence). Trimming took 5 bases from V and 4 from J; bases not matched to a gene: 16. The CDR3 contains 17 residues. The CDR3, as DNA: TGTGCCAGCAGCCTCCCCCCGACAGGGCCTCTTCGAGAGACCCAGTACTTC. Amino acids: CASSLPPTGPLRETQYF.

Here the CDR3 reads CASSQAESSYEQYF. The CDR3 DNA reads TGCGCCAGCAGCCAAGCCGAGAGCTCCTACGAGCAGTACTTC. The J gene is TRBJ2-7, the V gene TRBV4-1, with D unresolved. V was clipped by 1 base and J by 0 bases, with 7 bases between them. CDR1 MGHRA and CDR2 YSYEKL come from the germline V gene. This CDR3 has 14 amino acids.

J is TRBJ2-5 and V is TRBV27; 10 bases line up with TRBD1. The V gene end was trimmed by 5 bases and the J gene end by 2 bases; junction bases not matched to a gene: 8. This CDR3 has 16 residues. The V gene's germline CDR1 is MNHEY and CDR2 SMNVEV (reference sequence). The CDR3, as DNA: TGTGCCAGCAGTAAAGACAGGGGGCGAGGGCAAGAGACCCAGTACTTC. This translates into CASSKDRGRGQETQYF.

Details on this clonotype: The junction differs from germline at one of its ends, possibly a read error. CDR3 bases: TGTGCTAGCAGCCGTGGCCGGGACTTGAATAACAATGAGCAGTTCTTC. Its translation: CASSRGRDLNNNEQFF. The chain links TRBV7-7 to TRBJ2-1, with D possibly being TRBD2 (6 bases). There are 16 residues in the CDR3. Germline loops: CDR1 SSHAT, CDR2 FNYEAQ (reference sequence).

In its sample, this clonotype was seen once. This rearrangement joins TRBV29-1 to TRBJ1-1; D ambiguous. Germline V gene lookup returns CDR1 SQVTM and CDR2 ANQGSEA. CDR3 length equals 14 residues. The V end lost 3 bases, the J end lost 0 bases, and 11 bases lay between the germline ends. The CDR3 DNA follows: TGCAGCGTTGAGAATTGGGCGGTGAACACTGAAGCTTTCTTT. Residues: CSVENWAVNTEAFF.

The rearrangement joins TRBV20-1 to TRBJ1-1, with a tentative D call TRBD1 (6 bases). Per germline, CDR1 DFQATT and CDR2 SNEGSKA (reference sequence). This CDR3 spans 13 amino acids. V lost 8 bases, J lost 6 bases, and 19 bases lay in between. The CDR3: CSPRGGRGPEAFF. The DNA for the CDR3 is TGCAGTCCCCGAGGTGGCAGGGGCCCTGAAGCTTTCTTT.

The rearrangement uses TRBV21-1 and TRBJ2-7; the table calls TRBD1, which could not be checked here. TRBV21-1 is an annotated pseudogene. The CDR3 covers 15 residues. DNA of the CDR3: TGTGCCAGCAGCCCCATCCGGGACAGACGCTACGAGCAGTACTTC. This gives the protein CASSPIRDRRYEQYF.